Presented here are 8 T cell receptor beta chains from one specimen sequenced in a study of T cell responses to AZD1222 COVID-19 vaccine. TCRdb's copy holds only in-frame clones and misses some; the assay was immunoSEQ multiplex PCR. The sample lists around 180,000 clones, more than 80% occurring once. Sample: peripheral blood, taken on day 0 of AZD1222 vaccination. Receptor source: an adult in good health.

This clone was found a few times. This rearrangement joins TRBV3-1 (or the pseudogene TRBV3-2) to TRBJ2-1; 7 positions match TRBD2. Germline CDR1 and CDR2: LGHDT and YNNKEL (reference sequence). The ends lost 1 base at V and 7 bases at J; junction bases unmatched: 13. The length of the CDR3 is 17 residues. The CDR3 DNA follows: TGTGCCAGCAGCCAAGGGCGAGCGGGGCTCAGGGTTAATGAGCAGTTCTTC. This encodes CASSQGRAGLRVNEQFF.

The chain carries TRBV28 and TRBJ1-5, with D possibly matching TRBD1 (6 bases). Germline-derived CDR1 and CDR2 are MDHEN and SYDVKM. This CDR3 is 15 amino acids long. With 4 bases removed from V and 0 bases from J, the gap between germline ends came to 10 bases. The CDR3 reads CASSWTVNSNQPQHF. The CDR3 DNA reads TGTGCCAGCAGTTGGACAGTAAATAGCAATCAGCCCCAGCATTTT.

The chain employs TRBV19 and TRBJ1-4; a weak D match, TRBD1 (5 bases). Trimming took off 9 bases at V and 8 bases at J, with 22 bases between the two ends. The germline V gene has CDR1 LNHDA and CDR2 SQIVND (reference sequence). The CDR3 length is 15 residues. The chain's CDR3 is CASQSPGAVWEKLFF. As DNA, the CDR3 is TGTGCCAGCCAATCACCCGGGGCGGTGTGGGAAAAACTGTTTTTT.

The V gene is TRBV30, the J gene TRBJ2-6; TRBD1 aligns across 7 bases. The length of the CDR3 is 16 residues. Germline trimming cut 4 bases from V and 2 bases from J; bases unmatched to any gene: 8. Germline assignment: CDR1 GTSNPN and CDR2 SVGIG (reference sequence). Here the CDR3 DNA reads TGTGCCTGGACTGTTCTAGGGGGCGCTGGGGCCAACGTCCTGACTTTC. Amino acid sequence: CAWTVLGGAGANVLTF.

The chain recombines TRBV19 with TRBJ1-2; 9 bases are shared with TRBD1. The ends lost 5 bases at V and 7 bases at J; junction bases unmatched: 8. The CDR3 totals 14 residues. Germline-derived CDR1 and CDR2 are LNHDA and SQIVND (reference sequence). CDR3 sequence: CASSLTGGNGGYTF. Here the CDR3 DNA reads TGTGCCAGTAGTCTAACAGGGGGCAACGGTGGCTACACCTTC.

V and J are TRBV2 and TRBJ2-7; 8 bases are a match to TRBD1. V gave up 7 bases and J gave up 2 bases; unmatched junction bases: 4. CDR1 and CDR2 (germline): SNHLY, FYNNEI. The CDR3 consists of 13 residues. Here the CDR3 reads CASTGDRPYEQYF. The CDR3 coding sequence is TGTGCCAGCACCGGGGACAGGCCCTACGAGCAGTACTTC. The variable domain in full, completed from reference TRBV2 and TRBJ2-7, reads EPEVTQTPSHQVTQMGQEVILRCVPISNHLYFYWYRQILGQKVEFLVSFYNNEISEKSEIFDDQFSVERPDGSNFTLKIRSTKLEDSAMYFCASTGDRPYEQYFGPGTRLTVT.

CDR3 region: CATSSGQSGRDTQYF. The CDR3 DNA sequence: TGTGCCACCAGCAGTGGACAGAGTGGTCGGGATACGCAGTATTTT. The rearrangement uses TRBV15 and TRBJ2-3, with D maybe TRBD1 (6 bases). Per germline, CDR1 LNHNV and CDR2 YYDKDF (reference sequence). The CDR3 sequence is 15 residues long. The V and J ends lost 3 bases and 6 bases respectively, with 16 bases between them.

The J gene is TRBJ2-1, the V gene TRBV6-2 or TRBV6-3, with 13 bases fitting TRBD2. There are 18 residues in the CDR3. V trimming: 3 bases; J trimming: 6 bases; junction bases outside the gene matches: 11. CDR1 is MNHEY and CDR2 is SVGEGT in the germline V gene. The CDR3 loop reads CASSYGTSGDYYPNEQFF. As DNA, the CDR3 is TGTGCCAGCAGTTATGGGACTAGCGGGGATTACTACCCCAATGAGCAGTTCTTC.